This T cell receptor beta chain was sequenced in a study of molecular identifiers for immune sequencing clone quantification. About the study: Across replicate runs, RNA obtained from approximately 20,000 or 100,000 naive CD8 cells was divided into five, with four undergoing sequencing.

Ten or more counts support this clonotype. Its specificity is unknown. General observations from the study: Barcode sharing among identical TCR molecules could make large clones appear smaller.

Naive CD8 T cells, phenotype CD8+CD4-CCR7+CD45RA+, were sorted. It was with previously described methods and listed TCR primers that bulk TCR libraries were made. TCRdb analysed the PCR reads with MiXCR anew, one entry per CDR3 protein. The sample shows approximately 550,000 distinct CDR3 sequences, around 23% of them seen only once. The CDR3 is made up of 14 amino acids. V gave up 2 bases and J gave up 7 bases; unmatched junction bases: 8. Germline CDR1 and CDR2: MNHEY and SVGAGI. The rearrangement uses TRBV6-5 and TRBJ2-7, with 7 bases aligning to TRBD1. Sample: naive CD8+ T cells from blood, with Jurkat cell RNA spiked in. This sample's subset: FACS-sorted CD8+CD4-CCR7+CD45RA+ naive T cells. The clonotype originates from a human donor in good health. Some libraries in this study had Jurkat cell RNA spiked in. CDR3 DNA sequence: TGTGCCAGCAGTTACCAAACAGGGGCTTGGGAGCAGTACTTC. The encoded protein is CASSYQTGAWEQYF.